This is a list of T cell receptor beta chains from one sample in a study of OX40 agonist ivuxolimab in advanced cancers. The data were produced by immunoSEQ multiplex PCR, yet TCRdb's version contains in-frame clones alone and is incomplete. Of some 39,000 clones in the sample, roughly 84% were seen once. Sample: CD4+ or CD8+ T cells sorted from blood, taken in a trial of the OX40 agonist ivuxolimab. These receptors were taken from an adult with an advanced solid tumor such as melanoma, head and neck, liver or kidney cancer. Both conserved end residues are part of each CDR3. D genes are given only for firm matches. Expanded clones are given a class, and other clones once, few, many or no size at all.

CASSYSSSGVGNEQFF,TGTGCCAGCAGTTACTCGAGTAGCGGGGTCGGGAATGAGCAGTTCTTC,NA,TRBJ2-1,TRBD2,TRBV6-5
CASSDWDTQYF,TGTGCCAGCAGTGACTGGGATACGCAGTATTTT,NA,TRBJ2-3,NA,TRBV6-4
CASSPAGAHEQYF,TGTGCCAGCAGTCCCGCAGGGGCCCACGAGCAGTACTTC,NA,TRBJ2-7,NA,TRBV7-9
CATSRVRGSLNEQFF,TGTGCCACCAGCAGAGTTAGGGGATCACTAAATGAGCAGTTCTTC,NA,TRBJ2-1,NA,TRBV15
CASSVEGNLNNEQFF,TGTGCCAGCAGCGTAGAGGGGAACCTAAACAATGAGCAGTTCTTC,NA,TRBJ2-1,NA,TRBV9
CASSHFVTGNTIYF,TGCGCCAGCAGCCACTTCGTTACTGGAAACACCATATATTTT,NA,TRBJ1-3,NA,TRBV4-1
CASSSRGGDQPQHF,TGCGCCAGCAGCTCCCGAGGGGGAGACCAGCCCCAGCATTTT,NA,TRBJ1-5,NA,TRBV5-1
CASSRSIGYNSPLHF,TGTGCCAGCAGCAGGAGTATCGGGTATAATTCACCCCTCCACTTT,NA,TRBJ1-6,NA,TRBV6-1
CASSLNIDTQYF,TGTGCCAGCAGCTTGAATATTGATACGCAGTATTTT,NA,TRBJ2-3,NA,TRBV5-6
CASSLGWGRTGELFF,TGTGCCAGCAGTTTAGGTTGGGGCCGAACCGGGGAGCTGTTTTTT,NA,TRBJ2-2,NA,TRBV27
CATSRVTGELFF,TGTGCCACCAGCAGAGTGACCGGGGAGCTGTTTTTT,few,TRBJ2-2,NA,TRBV15
CASSPSGREGAFF,TGTGCCAGCTCACCGTCGGGGAGAGAGGGAGCTTTCTTT,NA,TRBJ1-1,NA,TRBV18
CAISEGGIHSNQPQHF,TGTGCCATCAGCGAGGGAGGGATACATAGCAATCAGCCCCAGCATTTT,NA,TRBJ1-5,NA,TRBV10-3
CASSSGTITDTQYF,TGCGCCAGCAGCTCCGGGACTATCACAGATACGCAGTATTTT,once,TRBJ2-3,TRBD2,TRBV5-1
CASSLRTGQTEAFF,TGTGCCAGCAGCTTAAGGACAGGGCAAACTGAAGCTTTCTTT,NA,TRBJ1-1,TRBD1,TRBV7-9
CASSQSPRGAAGELFF,TGCGCCAGCAGCCAAAGCCCGCGGGGGGCGGCCGGGGAGCTGTTTTTT,NA,TRBJ2-2,NA,TRBV1
CSVGDPTGTQYF,TGCAGCGTAGGGGACCCCACCGGTACGCAGTATTTT,NA,TRBJ2-3,NA,TRBV29-1
CAISETGRLRGVYEQYF,TGTGCCATCAGTGAGACGGGAAGGCTTCGCGGGGTCTACGAGCAGTACTTC,NA,TRBJ2-7,NA,TRBV6-1
CASSPSEGGRLSPLHF,TGTGCCAGCTCACCATCAGAAGGTGGCAGGCTCTCACCCCTCCACTTT,NA,TRBJ1-6,NA,TRBV18
CSARIASEAFF,TGCAGCGCCCGGATTGCTTCCGAAGCTTTCTTT,NA,TRBJ1-1,NA,TRBV29-1
CASSLEGNPYNSPLHF,TGTGCCAGCAGCTTGGAAGGGAACCCCTATAATTCACCCCTCCACTTT,few,TRBJ1-6,NA,TRBV5-8
CASSMSAGPNQPQHF,TGTGCCAGCAGCATGTCCGCAGGCCCCAATCAGCCCCAGCATTTT,NA,TRBJ1-5,NA,TRBV5-6
CASSQGLGTQYF,TGTGCCAGCAGCCAGGGACTAGGGACCCAGTACTTC,few,TRBJ2-5,TRBD2,TRBV7-6
CASSWGSLNTEAFF,TGTGCCAGCAGTTGGGGGAGCCTGAACACTGAAGCTTTCTTT,NA,TRBJ1-1,NA,TRBV6-5
CASSQVNGEQFF,TGCGCCAGCAGCCAAGTAAACGGTGAGCAGTTCTTC,NA,TRBJ2-1,NA,TRBV4-1
CSVRDSGAYEQYF,TGCAGCGTCCGGGACAGTGGCGCCTACGAGCAGTACTTC,NA,TRBJ2-7,TRBD1,TRBV29-1
CASSEQGAFEKLFF,TGTGCCAGCAGTGAACAGGGGGCGTTTGAAAAACTGTTTTTT,few,TRBJ1-4,TRBD1,TRBV2
CASSRGGDTQYF,TGTGCCAGCAGCCGCGGGGGGGATACGCAGTATTTT,NA,TRBJ2-3,TRBD2,TRBV11-3
CASSLSEIADTQYF,TGTGCCAGCAGCTTATCAGAAATAGCAGATACGCAGTATTTT,NA,TRBJ2-3,NA,TRBV7-9
CASSHYNEQFF,TGCGCCAGCAGCCACTACAATGAGCAGTTCTTC,NA,TRBJ2-1,NA,TRBV4-1
CASRDRGSNTEAFF,TGTGCCAGCAGAGATCGGGGTTCCAACACTGAAGCTTTCTTT,NA,TRBJ1-1,NA,TRBV6-5
CASSVGRKNIQYF,TGTGCCAGTAGTGTCGGGAGAAAAAACATTCAGTACTTC,NA,TRBJ2-4,NA,TRBV19
CASSYHQGNYGYTF,TGTGCCAGCAGCTACCATCAGGGTAACTATGGCTACACCTTC,NA,TRBJ1-2,NA,TRBV7-3
CASSQAGLDKFF,TGCGCCAGCAGCCAAGCGGGACTAGATAAGTTCTTC,few,TRBJ2-1,TRBD2,TRBV4-1
CSVGRRGDTEAFF,TGCAGCGTCGGAAGGAGGGGGGATACTGAAGCTTTCTTT,NA,TRBJ1-1,NA,TRBV29-1
CASSPLGRENIQYF,TGTGCCAGCTCACCACTGGGCAGGGAAAACATTCAGTACTTC,NA,TRBJ2-4,NA,TRBV18
CASSPDRLSYNEQFF,TGTGCCAGCAGCCCCGACAGGCTGTCCTACAATGAGCAGTTCTTC,NA,TRBJ2-1,NA,TRBV7-8
CASSPGTEYTEAFF,TGTGCCAGCAGCCCCGGGACAGAGTACACTGAAGCTTTCTTT,NA,TRBJ1-1,TRBD1,TRBV6-5
CASSRQGEAVDTQYF,TGCGCCAGCAGCCGGCAGGGCGAAGCGGTAGATACGCAGTATTTT,once,TRBJ2-3,NA,TRBV4-1
CASSPHRVEQYF,TGTGCCAGCAGCCCCCACAGGGTTGAGCAGTACTTC,NA,TRBJ2-7,NA,TRBV7-2
CASSATSGGSNEQFF,TGTGCCAGCAGTGCCACTAGCGGGGGTTCTAATGAGCAGTTCTTC,NA,TRBJ2-1,TRBD2,TRBV6-5
CASSPSGDTQYF,TGCGCCAGCAGCCCCTCTGGTGATACGCAGTATTTT,NA,TRBJ2-3,NA,TRBV5-1
CASSTGDTPLAKNIQYF,TGTGCCAGCAGCACAGGGGACACCCCCCTAGCCAAAAACATTCAGTACTTC,NA,TRBJ2-4,NA,TRBV21-1
CASINTEAFF,TGTGCCAGCATTAACACTGAAGCTTTCTTT,few,TRBJ1-1,NA,TRBV2
CASSFSGHDSGNTIYF,TGCGCCAGCAGCTTTTCGGGACACGACTCTGGAAACACCATATATTTT,NA,TRBJ1-3,NA,TRBV5-1
CASSESTGEQFF,TGCGCCAGCAGTGAGTCTACGGGGGAGCAGTTCTTC,NA,TRBJ2-1,NA,TRBV10-1
CASSVDGLNTEAFF,TGTGCCAGCAGTGTGGACGGACTCAACACTGAAGCTTTCTTT,NA,TRBJ1-1,NA,TRBV6-4